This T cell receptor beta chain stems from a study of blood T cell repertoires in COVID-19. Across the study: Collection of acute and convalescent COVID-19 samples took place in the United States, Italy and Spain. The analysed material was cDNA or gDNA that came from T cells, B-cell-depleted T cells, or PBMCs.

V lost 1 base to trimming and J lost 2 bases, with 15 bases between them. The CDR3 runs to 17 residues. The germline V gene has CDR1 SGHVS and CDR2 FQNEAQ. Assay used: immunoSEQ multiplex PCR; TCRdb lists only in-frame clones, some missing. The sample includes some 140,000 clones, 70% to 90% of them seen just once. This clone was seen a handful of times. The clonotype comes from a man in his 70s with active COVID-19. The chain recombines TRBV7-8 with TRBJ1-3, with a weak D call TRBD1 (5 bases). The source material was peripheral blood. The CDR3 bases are TGTGCCAGCAGCTTAGTATTCTCCGAGACAGCTGGAAACACCATATATTTT. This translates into CASSLVFSETAGNTIYF.